The 30 T cell receptor beta chains presented below share a single source sample, sequenced in a study of somatic mutations in cytotoxic T cells in rheumatoid arthritis. TCRdb's copy holds only in-frame clones and misses some; the assay was immunoSEQ multiplex PCR. The data hold roughly 30,000 clones, with 82% observed a single time. Sequencing used CD8+ T cells sorted from blood. All receptors derive from an adult with rheumatoid arthritis.

The chain joins TRBV7-9 to TRBJ1-5; TRBD1 is a possible D gene (5 bases). Germline V gene data show CDR1 as SEHNR and CDR2 as FQNEAQ (reference sequence). Trimming took off 2 bases at V and 4 bases at J, with 18 bases between the two ends. This CDR3 has 17 amino acids. CDR3 DNA sequence: TGTGCCAGCAGCTTATGGGGCCGGACTGACGAGAATCAGCCCCAGCATTTT. Translated, it gives CASSLWGRTDENQPQHF.

The chain is built from TRBV27 and TRBJ2-1; TRBD2 matches 12 bases. In germline, CDR1 is MNHEY, CDR2 SMNVEV (reference sequence). J gave up 4 bases and V 6 bases, and 7 bases lay outside the gene matches. The CDR3 consists of 16 residues. The CDR3 DNA sequence: TGTGCCAGCAGCCCGTTCGGGACTAGCGGGTACAATGAGCAGTTCTTC. This translates into CASSPFGTSGYNEQFF.

The chain links TRBV7-9 to TRBJ1-2; no definite D call. Trimming left V 5 bases short and J 8 bases short, with 12 bases between. The CDR3 consists of 12 residues. The germline CDR1 and CDR2 sequences are SEHNR and FQNEAQ (reference sequence). CDR3 residues: CASSPRDYGYTF. The CDR3, as DNA: TGTGCCAGCAGCCCCCGAGATTACGGCTACACCTTC.

The DNA of the CDR3 is TGCGCCAGCAGCCAAGATTGGCCGGGGGGCTCCTACGAGCAGTACTTC. It yields the protein CASSQDWPGGSYEQYF. The chain joins TRBV4-1 to TRBJ2-7, with 7 positions matching TRBD2. The V segment lost 0 bases and the J segment 0 bases; nucleotides outside the gene matches: 5. This CDR3 spans 16 amino acids. Germline CDR1 MGHRA, CDR2 YSYEKL.

This clone has only a few counts. At one end the junction does not follow the germline gene, possibly because of a read error. The chain links TRBV4-2 to TRBJ2-1; no clear D gene. Germline values: CDR1 LGHNA, CDR2 YNFKEQ. The CDR3 contains 13 residues. The DNA for the CDR3 is TGTGCCAGCAGCCTAAGTTCCTTCAATGAGCAGTTCTTC. This codes for CASSLSSFNEQFF.

V gene TRBV6-1 combines with J gene TRBJ1-2; unclear D gene. V lost 8 bases and J lost 4, with 17 bases in between. Looked up from germline, CDR1 is MNHNS and CDR2 is SASEGT. The length of the CDR3 is 14 residues. The CDR3 nucleotides are TGTGCCAGCTGTCAGGCCTTGGGGATCTATGGCTACACCTTC. It translates to CASCQALGIYGYTF.

The V gene is TRBV4-1, the J gene TRBJ1-2; D gene unclear. CDR3 length: 15 residues. Germline CDR1 is MGHRA and CDR2 is YSYEKL. The V end lost 1 base, the J end lost 1 base, and 10 bases lay between the germline ends. The CDR3 protein is CASSQGTLGNYGYTF. The CDR3, as DNA: TGCGCCAGCAGCCAAGGGACCCTGGGTAACTATGGCTACACCTTC.

The rearrangement uses TRBV9 and TRBJ1-6; D may be TRBD1 (6 bases). CDR3 size: 14 residues. Germline-derived CDR1 and CDR2 are SGDLS and YYNGEE. V lost 5 bases, J lost 7 bases, and 13 bases lay in between. The CDR3: CASSQGGGNSPLHF. CDR3 coding DNA: TGTGCCAGCAGTCAAGGGGGTGGGAATTCACCCCTCCACTTT.

The rearrangement joins TRBV6-5 to TRBJ1-6; a possible D gene is TRBD1 (5 bases). This CDR3 has 14 amino acids. CDR1 is MNHEY and CDR2 is SVGAGI in the germline V gene. Trimming stripped 2 bases from V and 6 bases from J, with 8 bases between. Here the CDR3 reads CASSYGGGNSPLHF. The DNA for the CDR3 is TGTGCCAGCAGTTACGGTGGGGGTAATTCACCCCTCCACTTT.

A few counts support this clone. The V call is TRBV14, the J call TRBJ2-7; the D is unclear. The germline gives CDR1 SGHDN, CDR2 FVKESK. The CDR3 sequence is 12 residues long. Trimming removed 5 bases from V and 7 bases from J, with 12 bases in between. CDR3: CASSSAPREQYF. CDR3 DNA sequence: TGTGCCAGCAGCTCGGCCCCTCGGGAGCAGTACTTC.

V usage is TRBV6-4 and J usage is TRBJ1-1; TRBD1 might be the D (5 bases). V lost 6 bases, J lost 1 base, and 9 bases lay in between. The CDR3 runs to 13 residues. CDR1 is MRHNA and CDR2 is SNTAGT in the germline V gene. CDR3 loop: CASRETENTEAFF. The CDR3, as DNA: TGTGCCAGCAGGGAGACAGAGAACACTGAAGCTTTCTTT.

The chain joins TRBV7-9 to TRBJ1-5, with 10 positions matching TRBD1. The J segment lost 5 bases and the V segment lost 5 bases, leaving 3 bases of the junction unmatched. Germline-derived CDR1 and CDR2 are SEHNR and FQNEAQ (reference sequence). This CDR3 is 14 amino acids long. Here the CDR3 reads CASSPDRGDQPQHF. The CDR3 region has the DNA TGTGCCAGCAGCCCGGACAGGGGGGATCAGCCCCAGCATTTT. The whole variable domain, filled in from reference TRBV7-9 and TRBJ1-5, reads DTGVSQNPRHKITKRGQNVTFRCDPISEHNRLYWYRQTLGQGPEFLTYFQNEAQLEKSRLLSDRFSAERPKGSFSTLEIQRTEQGDSAMYLCASSPDRGDQPQHFGDGTRLSIL.

J is TRBJ2-7 and V is TRBV2, with D tentatively TRBD2 (6 bases). This CDR3 spans 17 amino acids. CDR1 SNHLY and CDR2 FYNNEI come from the germline V gene. The germline V and J ends were trimmed by 0 bases and 2 bases, with 17 bases remaining between them. The CDR3, as DNA: TGTGCCAGCAGTGAAGCAGGAGGGAGGCCCTCCACCTACGAGCAGTACTTC. This translates into CASSEAGGRPSTYEQYF.

V usage is TRBV9 and J usage is TRBJ2-1; maybe TRBD2 (6 bases). Germline V gene data show CDR1 as SGDLS and CDR2 as YYNGEE. V lost 3 bases, J lost 1 base, and 11 bases lay in between. This CDR3 region has 15 residues. The DNA for the CDR3 is TGTGCCAGCAGCGCCGGGACTGTTTCCTACAATGAGCAGTTCTTC. Its translation is CASSAGTVSYNEQFF. The whole variable domain, remainder taken from reference TRBV9 and TRBJ2-1, is DSGVTQTPKHLITATGQRVTLRCSPRSGDLSVYWYQQSLDQGLQFLIQYYNGEERAKGNILERFSAQQFPDLHSELNLSSLELGDSALYFCASSAGTVSYNEQFFGPGTRLTVL.

This chain joins TRBV29-1 and TRBJ1-2, with 10 bases aligning to TRBD1. Trimming cost V 5 bases and J 7 bases; bases outside gene matches: 7. Germline CDR1 is SQVTM and CDR2 is ANQGSEA. This CDR3 spans 13 amino acids. As DNA, the CDR3 is TGCAGCGTTACCGGGACAGGGGAGTTTGGCTACACCTTC. This gives the protein CSVTGTGEFGYTF. The entire variable domain, with the rest obtained from reference TRBV29-1 and TRBJ1-2, is as follows: SAVISQKPSRDICQRGTSLTIQCQVDSQVTMMFWYRQQPGQSLTLIATANQGSEATYESGFVIDKFPISRPNLTFSTLTVSNMSPEDSSIYLCSVTGTGEFGYTFGSGTRLTVV.

The V gene is TRBV18, the J gene TRBJ1-4; perhaps TRBD1 as D (5 bases). The CDR3 is made up of 16 amino acids. V lost 0 bases to trimming and J lost 4 bases, with 12 bases between them. Germline CDR1 is KGHSH and CDR2 is LQKENI. The CDR3 reads CASSPPEAGFNEKLFF. In DNA form, the CDR3 reads TGTGCCAGCTCACCACCCGAGGCAGGGTTTAATGAAAAACTGTTTTTT.

The chain joins TRBV11-1 to TRBJ2-5; D gene unclear. Trimming pared 5 bases from V and 9 bases from J, leaving 16 bases between. This CDR3 spans 13 amino acids. CDR1 and CDR2 (germline): SGHAT, FQDESV (reference sequence). CDR3 DNA sequence: TGTGCCAGCAGCCCCCGGTCGAATTTTGCCCAGTACTTC. Encoded protein: CASSPRSNFAQYF.

The V gene is TRBV4-2, the J gene TRBJ2-1, with 7 bases lining up with TRBD2. The germline gives CDR1 LGHNA, CDR2 YNFKEQ. The CDR3 has 15 residues. V lost 6 bases and J lost 3; bases outside the gene matches: 8. The CDR3: CASRPEERDYNEQFF. The CDR3 DNA is TGTGCCAGCAGGCCTGAGGAGCGGGACTACAATGAGCAGTTCTTC.

V and J are TRBV30 and TRBJ1-2; D call uncertain. V was cut by 8 bases and J by 14 bases, with 21 bases left in between. This CDR3 has 11 residues. Germline-derived CDR1 and CDR2 are GTSNPN and SVGIG (reference sequence). CDR3: CAVPLGAGLTF. CDR3 coding DNA: TGTGCCGTACCACTAGGCGCCGGTTTAACCTTC.

In this sample, this clone turned up a few times. The chain uses TRBV27 and TRBJ1-5; possibly TRBD1 for D (5 bases). The length of the CDR3 is 15 residues. Germline CDR1 and CDR2: MNHEY and SMNVEV (reference sequence). The V gene lost 0 bases and the J gene lost 4 bases, with 10 bases spanning the gap. The CDR3 here is CASSLSWTPNQPQHF. In DNA form, the CDR3 reads TGTGCCAGCAGTTTATCGTGGACACCAAATCAGCCCCAGCATTTT.

The chain joins TRBV5-8 to TRBJ2-4, with 7 positions matching TRBD1. Germline V gene lookup returns CDR1 SGHTS and CDR2 YDEGEE. The CDR3 contains 16 residues. Unmatched junction bases numbered 8, after V lost 4 bases and J lost 1 base. The CDR3 nucleotides are TGTGCCAGCAGCACAGGGACAGCTCCTGCCAAAAACATTCAGTACTTC. Its protein product is CASSTGTAPAKNIQYF.

The chain employs TRBV5-6 and TRBJ2-1; D is undetermined. V was clipped by 2 bases and J by 8 bases, with 20 bases between them. Germline CDR1 is SGHDT and CDR2 is YYEEEE. CDR3 size: 16 residues. The CDR3 bases are TGTGCCAGCAGCTTTGGTCTGGACCTTATATTGGATGAGCAGTTCTTC. Translated, it gives CASSFGLDLILDEQFF.

V gene TRBV10-1 combines with J gene TRBJ2-1; D gene ambiguous. The CDR3 sequence is 10 residues long. From germline, CDR1 is WNHNN and CDR2 SYGVQD (reference sequence). The ends were cut back, 7 bases at V and 10 bases at J, with 8 bases in the middle. The CDR3 spells CASTIREQFF. The CDR3 DNA follows: TGCGCCAGCACCATCAGGGAGCAGTTCTTC.

The gene calls are TRBV6-4 and TRBJ2-3, with D possibly being TRBD2 (6 bases). Germline CDR1 is MRHNA and CDR2 is SNTAGT. CDR3 length equals 15 residues. Trimming stripped 5 bases from V and 2 bases from J, with 14 bases between. The CDR3 loop is CASSLTPGDTDTQYF. Written as DNA, the CDR3 is TGTGCCAGCAGTCTAACCCCGGGAGACACAGATACGCAGTATTTT.

The CDR3 DNA sequence: TGCGCCAGCAGCCAAGATTCGCAGGGGGTGAGCTATGGCTACACCTTC. Amino acid sequence: CASSQDSQGVSYGYTF. The rearrangement uses TRBV4-3 and TRBJ1-2; 7 bases map to TRBD1. Germline CDR1 is LGHNA and CDR2 is YSLEER. The V and J ends lost 0 bases and 4 bases, in that order; junction bases with no gene match: 8. This CDR3 spans 16 amino acids.

The rearrangement links TRBV4-1 to TRBJ1-4; TRBD1 matches at 9 bases. The CDR3 sequence is 16 residues long. Germline V gene sequence: CDR1 MGHRA, CDR2 YSYEKL. The junction had 8 bases not matched to a gene; V was cut back by 4 bases and J by 5 bases. Here the CDR3 DNA reads TGCGCCAGCAGCCCCTCAACCGGGACAGGGAATGAAAAACTGTTTTTT. Its protein is CASSPSTGTGNEKLFF.

This chain uses TRBV7-9 with TRBJ2-3; D may correspond to TRBD1 or TRBD2 (5 bases each). The germline V gene encodes CDR1 SEHNR and CDR2 FQNEAQ (reference sequence). This CDR3 is 17 amino acids long. Trimming left V 6 bases short and J 0 bases short, with 19 bases between. The CDR3 spells CASRGEGVPFSTDTQYF. The CDR3 region has the DNA TGTGCCAGCAGGGGGGAAGGGGTCCCTTTTAGCACAGATACGCAGTATTTT.

The rearrangement links TRBV6-1 to TRBJ2-1; 7 bases map to TRBD2. The CDR3 consists of 15 residues. After removal of 2 bases from V and 8 bases from J, the junction contained 9 bases not matched to a gene. CDR1 is MNHNS, CDR2 SASEGT, per germline. The DNA of the CDR3 is TGTGCCAGCAGTGAAATAGTGACTAGCTTCGATGAGCAGTTCTTC. This encodes CASSEIVTSFDEQFF.

This chain joins TRBV2 and TRBJ2-1; 7 bases fit TRBD2. Germline V gene sequence: CDR1 SNHLY, CDR2 FYNNEI. V lost 5 bases and J lost 9; bases outside the gene matches: 7. CDR3 length equals 13 residues. The CDR3 reads CASSSEGGSEQFF. The CDR3 region has the DNA TGTGCCAGCAGTTCCGAGGGCGGGAGTGAGCAGTTCTTC.

This clone was recorded once. This chain connects TRBV11-2 to TRBJ2-2, with D perhaps TRBD2 (6 bases). V was shortened by 0 bases and J by 5 bases, with 13 bases between the two germline ends. The CDR3 is made up of 16 amino acids. Germline CDR1 is SGHAT and CDR2 is FQNNGV. The CDR3 region has the DNA TGTGCCAGCAGCTTAGATCCGGGGGTGGGGACCGGGGAGCTGTTTTTT. Translation: CASSLDPGVGTGELFF.